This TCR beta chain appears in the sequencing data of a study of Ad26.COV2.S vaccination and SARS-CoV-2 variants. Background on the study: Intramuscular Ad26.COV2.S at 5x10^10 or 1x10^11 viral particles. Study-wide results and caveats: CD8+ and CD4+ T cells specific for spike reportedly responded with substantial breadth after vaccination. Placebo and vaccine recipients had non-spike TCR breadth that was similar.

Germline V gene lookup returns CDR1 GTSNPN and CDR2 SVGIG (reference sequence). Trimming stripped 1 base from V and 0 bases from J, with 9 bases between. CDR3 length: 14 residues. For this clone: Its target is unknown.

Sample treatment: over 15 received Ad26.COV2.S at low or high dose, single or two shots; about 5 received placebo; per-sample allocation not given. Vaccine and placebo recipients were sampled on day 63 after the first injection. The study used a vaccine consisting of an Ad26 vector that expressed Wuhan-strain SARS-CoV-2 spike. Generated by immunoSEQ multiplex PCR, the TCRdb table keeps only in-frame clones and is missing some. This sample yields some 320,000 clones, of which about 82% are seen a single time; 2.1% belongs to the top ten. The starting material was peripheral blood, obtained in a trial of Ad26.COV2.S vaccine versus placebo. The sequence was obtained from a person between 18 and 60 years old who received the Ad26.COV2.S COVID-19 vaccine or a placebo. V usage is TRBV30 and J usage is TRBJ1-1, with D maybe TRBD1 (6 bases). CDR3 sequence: CAWSDGGMNTEAFF. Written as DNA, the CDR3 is TGTGCCTGGAGTGACGGGGGCATGAACACTGAAGCTTTCTTT.